Following are 27 T cell receptor beta chains from one sample sequenced in a study of blood T cell repertoires in COVID-19. TCRdb's table, derived via immunoSEQ multiplex PCR, lists solely in-frame clones and lacks some. Of 95,000 to 120,000 clones in the sample, about three quarters are singletons; the top ten hold about 2%. Sequenced material: peripheral blood. These receptor sequences come from a woman in her thirties or forties with acute or convalescent COVID-19.

This clone showed up just a few times. The CDR3 nucleotides read TGTGCCAGCAGCCCATCACAGGGAGATACGCAGTATTTT. Residues: CASSPSQGDTQYF. V is TRBV11-3 and J is TRBJ2-3; D is perhaps TRBD1 (6 bases). The length of the CDR3 is 13 residues. Germline V lookup: CDR1 SGHNT, CDR2 YENEEA. V was trimmed by 5 bases and J by 5 bases, leaving 11 bases between them.

This clone was counted a few times. The chain uses TRBV4-1 and TRBJ2-5, with 9 positions matching TRBD1. Germline-derived CDR1 and CDR2 are MGHRA and YSYEKL. J was trimmed by 1 base and V by 4 bases; bases with no gene match: 13. The length of the CDR3 is 18 residues. The CDR3 coding sequence is TGCGCCAGCAGCCCTTCGGGACAGGGTCGGGGGCCCCAAGAGACCCAGTACTTC. Translating it yields CASSPSGQGRGPQETQYF.

This sequence joins TRBV5-1 and TRBJ2-2, with a tentative D call TRBD1 (5 bases). Between the trimmed V and J ends, which lost 1 base and 6 bases, there was a span of 10 bases. This CDR3 spans 14 amino acids. Per the germline V gene, CDR1 is SGHRS and CDR2 is YFSETQ. CDR3 amino acids: CASSLSGYPGELFF. In DNA form, the CDR3 reads TGCGCCAGCAGCTTGTCAGGGTATCCCGGGGAGCTGTTTTTT.

The rearrangement links TRBV5-4 to TRBJ2-2; 8 bases line up with TRBD2. From germline, CDR1 is SGHNT and CDR2 YYREEE (reference sequence). Trimming took 0 bases from V and 15 from J; bases not matched to a gene: 7. This CDR3 has 13 residues. CDR3 nucleotide sequence: TGTGCCAGCAGCTTGGATGGGACTAGAGGAATGTTTTTT. Residues: CASSLDGTRGMFF.

Only a few counts were recorded for this clone. V usage is TRBV12-3 or TRBV12-4 and J usage is TRBJ1-4; D remains ambiguous. The V end was cut by 2 bases, the J end by 8 bases, with 9 bases between. The CDR3 is 13 amino acids. The CDR3: CASSLSQREKLFF. The CDR3 nucleotides are TGTGCCAGCAGTTTAAGTCAGAGGGAAAAACTGTTTTTT.

V and J are TRBV18 and TRBJ2-3; tentatively, D is TRBD2 (6 bases). This CDR3 spans 15 amino acids. The V end lost 3 bases, the J end lost 3 bases, and 13 bases lay between the germline ends. CDR1 and CDR2 (germline): KGHSH, LQKENI. In DNA, the CDR3 is TGTGCCAGCTCACCCGCGGGGATGGTGACAGATACGCAGTATTTT. Its translation is CASSPAGMVTDTQYF.

A word on this clone: This could be a read error, since a much larger clone is one nucleotide away. Other DNA sequences in this sample translate to the same CDR3. The V and J genes are TRBV3-1 (or the pseudogene TRBV3-2) and TRBJ2-7; TRBD2 is a possible D gene (5 bases). This CDR3 region has 13 residues. With 3 bases removed from V and 10 bases from J, the gap between germline ends came to 16 bases. Germline V gene data show CDR1 as LGHDT and CDR2 as YNNKEL (reference sequence). CDR3: CASSHGPGGEQYF. Written as DNA, the CDR3 is TGTGCCAGCAGCCACGGCCCCGGAGGCGAACAGTACTTC.

The chain links TRBV29-1 to TRBJ2-2; 11 positions match TRBD2. The trim removed 6 bases at V and 4 bases at J, leaving 7 bases unmatched. Germline CDR1 reads SQVTM; CDR2 reads ANQGSEA. The CDR3 has 15 amino acids. The CDR3 DNA reads TGCAGCGTCCGTGGACTAGCGGGTCGCACCGGGGAGCTGTTTTTT. This sequence encodes CSVRGLAGRTGELFF.

The V call is TRBV3-1 (or the pseudogene TRBV3-2), the J call TRBJ1-4, with 8 bases fitting TRBD1. The V gene end was trimmed by 3 bases and the J gene end by 4 bases; junction bases not matched to a gene: 4. Germline assignment: CDR1 LGHDT and CDR2 YNNKEL (reference sequence). This CDR3 spans 15 amino acids. The CDR3, as DNA: TGTGCCAGCAGCCACCAGGGGGCTCTTAATGAAAAACTGTTTTTT. Translation: CASSHQGALNEKLFF.

A note on this clone: A much larger clone is a single base away; this may be a read error. Distinct nucleotide sequences in the sample also encode this CDR3. V usage is TRBV5-1 and J usage is TRBJ1-4; 9 bases match TRBD1. The CDR3 spans 15 residues. CDR1 SGHRS and CDR2 YFSETQ come from the germline V gene. The CDR3 reads CASSLFTGGGEKLFF. The CDR3 nucleotides are TGCGCCAGCAGCTTGTTTACAGGGGGCGGCGAAAAATTGTTTTTT.

This chain joins TRBV28 and TRBJ2-2, with TRBD1 matching over 12 bases. Germline V CDR1 and CDR2: MDHEN, SYDVKM. The CDR3 extends over 15 amino acids. V lost 5 bases and J lost 6; bases outside the gene matches: 4. The CDR3 DNA reads as TGTGCCAGCAGTCCGGGACAGGGGGCAGCCGGGGAGCTGTTTTTT. It translates to CASSPGQGAAGELFF.

This chain joins TRBV5-1 and TRBJ1-4; no reliable D call. Trimming removed 0 bases from V and 4 bases from J, with 10 bases in between. This CDR3 contains 15 residues. Germline CDR1 SGHRS, CDR2 YFSETQ. DNA for the CDR3: TGCGCCAGCAGCTTGGGAGGTTCGGGTAATGAAAAACTGTTTTTT. It encodes CASSLGGSGNEKLFF.

This CDR3 is CASSLLPVVNYGYTF. The CDR3 region has the DNA TGTGCCAGCAGCTTGTTGCCGGTTGTTAACTATGGCTACACCTTC. V usage is TRBV7-9 and J usage is TRBJ1-2, with D unresolved. The CDR3 has 15 amino acids. Germline CDR1 and CDR2: SEHNR and FQNEAQ (reference sequence). Trimming pared 3 bases from V and 1 base from J, leaving 12 bases between.

This clone showed up many times. CDR3 region: CAWSLQTGSSGNTIYF. The CDR3, as DNA: TGTGCCTGGAGTCTTCAGACAGGGAGCTCTGGAAACACCATATATTTT. The chain links TRBV30 to TRBJ1-3; 7 bases agree with TRBD1. This CDR3 is built from 16 residues. With V trimmed by 2 bases and J by 0 bases, 7 bases remained unmatched. CDR1 and CDR2 from the germline V gene are GTSNPN and SVGIG (reference sequence).

The rearrangement uses TRBV3-1 (or the pseudogene TRBV3-2) and TRBJ1-2; D unresolved. This CDR3 has 14 amino acids. V dropped 1 base and J dropped 4 bases, with 10 bases sitting between them. Germline CDR1 is LGHDT and CDR2 is YNNKEL (reference sequence). In DNA, the CDR3 is TGTGCCAGCAGCCAAGCGCGGGGAATCTATGGCTACACCTTC. As protein: CASSQARGIYGYTF.

The chain combines TRBV28 with TRBJ2-2; 11 nucleotides match TRBD1. V shed 6 bases and J 7 bases; nucleotides not matched to a gene: 7. The CDR3 has 15 amino acids. The germline CDR1 and CDR2 sequences are MDHEN and SYDVKM. For the CDR3, the DNA is TGTGCCAGCAGCCCCTGGGACAGGGGGGGCGGGGAGCTGTTTTTT. Translation gives CASSPWDRGGGELFF.

The gene calls are TRBV4-3 and TRBJ2-2; D may be TRBD2 (6 bases). V gave up 2 bases and J gave up 1 base, with 23 bases separating them. Germline CDR1 and CDR2: LGHNA and YSLEER. The CDR3 is made up of 20 amino acids. The CDR3 spells CASSQKTWGRDFVNTGELFF. CDR3 bases: TGCGCCAGCAGCCAAAAGACCTGGGGCCGGGACTTCGTGAACACCGGGGAGCTGTTTTTT.

This chain joins TRBV7-2 and TRBJ2-7; no clear D. The germline V gene encodes CDR1 SGHTA and CDR2 FQGNSA. The CDR3 spans 14 residues. V was cut by 5 bases and J by 6 bases, with 17 bases left in between. CDR3 protein: CASSPEQIIREQYF. CDR3 in DNA: TGTGCCAGCAGCCCCGAACAAATAATACGCGAGCAGTACTTC.

The V gene is TRBV5-6, the J gene TRBJ1-2, with D maybe TRBD1 (5 bases). The germline V and J ends were trimmed by 7 bases and 4 bases, with 17 bases remaining between them. There are 14 residues in the CDR3. Germline CDR1 and CDR2: SGHDT and YYEEEE. CDR3 protein: CASEGGGGIYGYTF. CDR3 bases: TGTGCCAGCGAGGGCGGGGGTGGAATCTATGGCTACACCTTC.

The chain joins TRBV28 to TRBJ1-1; 9 positions match TRBD1. The CDR3 sequence is 16 residues long. The ends lost 4 bases at V and 7 bases at J; junction bases unmatched: 13. Germline V gene sequence: CDR1 MDHEN, CDR2 SYDVKM. The DNA for the CDR3 is TGTGCCAGCAGTTCCCAACGATGGGACAGGGCTTTTGAAGCTTTCTTT. Protein sequence: CASSSQRWDRAFEAFF. The complete variable domain, with remaining parts taken from reference TRBV28 and TRBJ1-1, reads DVKVTQSSRYLVKRTGEKVFLECVQDMDHENMFWYRQDPGLGLRLIYFSYDVKMKEKGDIPEGYSVSREKKERFSLILESASTNQTSMYLCASSSQRWDRAFEAFFGQGTRLTVV.

The CDR3 DNA follows: TGTGCCAGCAGCCTCCGGATTGGGGCGGGGGGCTACACCTTC. This codes for CASSLRIGAGGYTF. The chain uses TRBV9 and TRBJ1-2; perhaps TRBD1 as D (5 bases). V dropped 4 bases and J dropped 8 bases, with 18 bases sitting between them. The CDR3 spans 14 residues. The germline V gene encodes CDR1 SGDLS and CDR2 YYNGEE.

Regarding this clone: This may come from a read error, since a much larger clone is one base off. The V and J genes are TRBV28 and TRBJ1-1; no firm D call. The CDR3 loop spans 15 amino acids. From germline, CDR1 is MDHEN and CDR2 SYDVKM. V was trimmed by 3 bases and J by 0 bases, leaving 11 bases between them. The CDR3 DNA follows: TGTGCCAGCAGTTTCACGAGGAGGATGAACACTGAAGCTTTCTTT. Its translation: CASSFTRRMNTEAFF.

CDR3 nucleotide sequence: TGTGCCAGCAGCTTGGAAGGGGGACAGGGGGCCCGTGAGCAGTTCTTC. The encoded protein is CASSLEGGQGAREQFF. The chain employs TRBV5-4 and TRBJ2-1, with 12 nucleotides matching TRBD1. V trimming: 0 bases; J trimming: 9 bases; junction bases outside the gene matches: 7. Germline values: CDR1 SGHNT, CDR2 YYREEE (reference sequence). CDR3 length: 16 residues.

The chain is built from TRBV7-2 and TRBJ2-5, with a weak D call TRBD2 (7 bases). Germline assignment: CDR1 SGHTA and CDR2 FQGNSA. V lost 7 bases and J lost 5, with 17 bases in between. The CDR3 consists of 14 residues. This CDR3 reads CASTVGGGRETQYF. CDR3 in DNA: TGTGCCAGCACCGTAGGGGGGGGCAGGGAGACCCAGTACTTC.

This clone was counted once. The chain carries TRBV27 and TRBJ2-2, with D maybe TRBD2 (5 bases). Trimming removed 3 bases at V and 7 bases at J, with 15 bases between. The CDR3 contains 15 residues. Germline CDR1 is MNHEY and CDR2 is SMNVEV (reference sequence). The CDR3 region is CASSFKGSGHGELFF. Written as DNA, the CDR3 is TGTGCCAGCAGTTTTAAAGGGAGTGGGCACGGGGAGCTGTTTTTT.

V and J are TRBV27 and TRBJ2-7; weak D call: TRBD2 (7 bases). The germline V gene encodes CDR1 MNHEY and CDR2 SMNVEV (reference sequence). The CDR3 is made up of 14 amino acids. The germline V and J ends were trimmed by 7 bases and 10 bases, with 23 bases remaining between them. This CDR3 is CASNGGGGAGDQYF. CDR3 sequence (DNA): TGTGCCAGCAATGGGGGAGGGGGGGCCGGTGATCAGTACTTC.

This chain joins TRBV9 and TRBJ2-5; 9 positions match TRBD2. J lost 4 bases, V lost 0 bases, and 4 bases had no gene match. The CDR3 loop spans 15 amino acids. CDR1 is SGDLS, CDR2 YYNGEE, per germline. CDR3 amino acids: CASSVVDSGGETQYF. DNA of the CDR3: TGTGCCAGCAGCGTAGTTGATAGCGGGGGAGAGACCCAGTACTTC.